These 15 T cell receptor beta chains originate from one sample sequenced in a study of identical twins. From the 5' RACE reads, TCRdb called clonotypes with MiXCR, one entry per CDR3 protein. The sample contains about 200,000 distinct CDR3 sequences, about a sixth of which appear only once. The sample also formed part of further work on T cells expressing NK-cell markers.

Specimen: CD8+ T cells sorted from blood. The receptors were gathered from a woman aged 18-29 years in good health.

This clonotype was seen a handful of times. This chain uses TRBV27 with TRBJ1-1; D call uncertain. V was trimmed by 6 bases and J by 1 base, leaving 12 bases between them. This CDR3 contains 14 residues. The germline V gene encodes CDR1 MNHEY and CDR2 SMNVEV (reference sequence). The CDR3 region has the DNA TGTGCCAGCAGAACCGGACCGAGGAACACTGAAGCTTTCTTT. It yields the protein CASRTGPRNTEAFF.

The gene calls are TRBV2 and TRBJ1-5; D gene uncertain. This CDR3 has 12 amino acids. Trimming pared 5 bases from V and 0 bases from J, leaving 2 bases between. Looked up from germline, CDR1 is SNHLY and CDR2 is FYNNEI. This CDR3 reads CASSHSNQPQHF. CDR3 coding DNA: TGTGCCAGCAGTCATAGCAATCAGCCCCAGCATTTT.

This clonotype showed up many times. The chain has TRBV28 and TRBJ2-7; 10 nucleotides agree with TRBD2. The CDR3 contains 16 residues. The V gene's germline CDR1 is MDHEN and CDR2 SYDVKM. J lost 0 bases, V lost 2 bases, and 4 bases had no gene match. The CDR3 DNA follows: TGTGCCAGCAGTTTACGACTAGCGGGTTTCTCCTACGAGCAGTACTTC. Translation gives CASSLRLAGFSYEQYF.

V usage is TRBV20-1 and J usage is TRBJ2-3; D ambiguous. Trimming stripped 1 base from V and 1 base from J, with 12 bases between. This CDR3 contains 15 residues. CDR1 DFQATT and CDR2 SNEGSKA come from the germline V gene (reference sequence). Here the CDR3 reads CSARAPSGGTDTQYF. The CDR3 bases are TGCAGTGCTAGAGCCCCCTCAGGTGGCACAGATACGCAGTATTTT.

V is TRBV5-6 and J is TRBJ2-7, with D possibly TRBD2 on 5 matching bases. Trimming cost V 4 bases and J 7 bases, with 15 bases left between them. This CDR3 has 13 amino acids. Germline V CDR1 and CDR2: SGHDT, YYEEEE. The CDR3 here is CASSRSGFWEQYF. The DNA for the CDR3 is TGTGCCAGCAGCCGATCGGGATTCTGGGAGCAGTACTTC.

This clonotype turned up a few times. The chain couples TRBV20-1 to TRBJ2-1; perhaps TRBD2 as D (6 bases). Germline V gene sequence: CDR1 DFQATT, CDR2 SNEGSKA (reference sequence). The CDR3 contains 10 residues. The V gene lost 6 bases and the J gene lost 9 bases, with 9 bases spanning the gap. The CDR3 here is CSAAEGEQFF. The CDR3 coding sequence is TGCAGTGCCGCGGAGGGTGAGCAGTTCTTC.

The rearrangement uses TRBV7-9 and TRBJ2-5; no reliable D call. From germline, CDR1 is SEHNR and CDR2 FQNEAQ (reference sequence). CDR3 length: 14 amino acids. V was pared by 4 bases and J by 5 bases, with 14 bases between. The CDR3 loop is CASSWAQRWETQYF. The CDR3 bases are TGTGCCAGCAGCTGGGCTCAAAGGTGGGAGACCCAGTACTTC.

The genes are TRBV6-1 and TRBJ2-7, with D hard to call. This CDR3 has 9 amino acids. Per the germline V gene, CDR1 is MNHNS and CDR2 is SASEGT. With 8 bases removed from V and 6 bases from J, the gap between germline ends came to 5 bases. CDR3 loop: CASGPEQYF. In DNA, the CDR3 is TGTGCCAGCGGTCCCGAGCAGTACTTC.

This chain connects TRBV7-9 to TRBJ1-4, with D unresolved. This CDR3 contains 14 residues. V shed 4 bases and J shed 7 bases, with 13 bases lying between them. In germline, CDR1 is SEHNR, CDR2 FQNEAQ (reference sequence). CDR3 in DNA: TGTGCCAGCAGCTGGGCCGGTTCGTTTGAAAAACTGTTTTTT. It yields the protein CASSWAGSFEKLFF.

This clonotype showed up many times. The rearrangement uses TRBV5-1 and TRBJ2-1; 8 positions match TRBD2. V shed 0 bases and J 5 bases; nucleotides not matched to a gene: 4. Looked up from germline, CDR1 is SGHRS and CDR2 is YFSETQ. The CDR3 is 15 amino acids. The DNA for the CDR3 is TGCGCCAGCAGCTTGGGACTAGCGCGGGACAATGAGCAGTTCTTC. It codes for CASSLGLARDNEQFF.

In DNA, the CDR3 is TGTGCCAGCAGGGAGGGAGTGGGGGTCAAGACCCAGTACTTC. It yields the protein CASREGVGVKTQYF. This chain links TRBV7-6 with TRBJ2-5, with D possibly matching TRBD2 (6 bases). This CDR3 region has 14 residues. The germline V gene encodes CDR1 SGHVS and CDR2 FNYEAQ. V was pared by 6 bases and J by 6 bases, with 17 bases between. Based on the CDR3 plus reference TRBV7-6 and TRBJ2-5, the full variable domain is GAGVSQSPRYKVTKRGQDVALRCDPISGHVSLYWYRQALGQGPEFLTYFNYEAQQDKSGLPNDRFSAERPEGSISTLTIQRTEQRDSAMYRCASREGVGVKTQYFGPGTRLLVL.

CDR3 DNA sequence: TGTGCCAGCCTCCCGGAGGGATACGAGCAGTACTTC. This sequence encodes CASLPEGYEQYF. This chain links TRBV2 with TRBJ2-7; a weak D match, TRBD2 (6 bases). V was shortened by 8 bases and J by 4 bases, with 12 bases between the two germline ends. Germline CDR1 reads SNHLY; CDR2 reads FYNNEI. There are 12 residues in the CDR3.

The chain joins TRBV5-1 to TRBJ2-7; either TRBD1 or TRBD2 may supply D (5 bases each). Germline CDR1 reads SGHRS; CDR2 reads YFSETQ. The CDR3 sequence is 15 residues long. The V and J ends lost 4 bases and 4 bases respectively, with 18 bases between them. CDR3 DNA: TGCGCCAGCAGCGTGAACCGGGACGGCGCTTACGAGCAGTACTTC. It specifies CASSVNRDGAYEQYF.

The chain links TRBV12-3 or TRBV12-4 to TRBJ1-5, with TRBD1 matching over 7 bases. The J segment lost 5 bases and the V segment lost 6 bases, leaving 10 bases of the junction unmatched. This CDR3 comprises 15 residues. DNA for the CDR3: TGTGCCAGCAGCACCGACAGGGAGAGAGATCAGCCCCAGCATTTT. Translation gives CASSTDRERDQPQHF.

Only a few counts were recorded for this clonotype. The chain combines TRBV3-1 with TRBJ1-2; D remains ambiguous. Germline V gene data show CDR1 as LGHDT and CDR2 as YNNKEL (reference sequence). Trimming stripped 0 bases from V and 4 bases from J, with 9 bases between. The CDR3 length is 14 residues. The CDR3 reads CASSQDPGSYGYTF. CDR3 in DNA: TGTGCCAGCAGCCAAGATCCGGGCAGCTATGGCTACACCTTC.